This TCR beta chain was captured in a study of shared clonotypes between healthy human individuals. Only in-frame clones appear in the TCRdb table, and some are missing; sequencing was by immunoSEQ multiplex PCR. The sample consists of around 620,000 clones, roughly 95% of them appearing once. V gave up 1 base and J gave up 8 bases, with 17 bases separating them. This CDR3 region has 15 residues. Germline lookup yields CDR1 LNHDA and CDR2 SQIVND (reference sequence). Only CD45RO-negative cells positively selected for CCR7 counted as naive CD8 cells, so terminally differentiated effector memory CD45RA+ cells were excluded.

The origin of this receptor is a woman in her twenties or thirties in good health. V is TRBV19 and J is TRBJ1-2; TRBD1 is a possible D gene (6 bases). Material for sequencing was naive CD8+ T cells sorted from blood. In nucleotides, the CDR3 is TGTGCCAGTAGTATAGGGGGCCTGGCAGGGGAAGGCTACACCTTC. It translates to CASSIGGLAGEGYTF.